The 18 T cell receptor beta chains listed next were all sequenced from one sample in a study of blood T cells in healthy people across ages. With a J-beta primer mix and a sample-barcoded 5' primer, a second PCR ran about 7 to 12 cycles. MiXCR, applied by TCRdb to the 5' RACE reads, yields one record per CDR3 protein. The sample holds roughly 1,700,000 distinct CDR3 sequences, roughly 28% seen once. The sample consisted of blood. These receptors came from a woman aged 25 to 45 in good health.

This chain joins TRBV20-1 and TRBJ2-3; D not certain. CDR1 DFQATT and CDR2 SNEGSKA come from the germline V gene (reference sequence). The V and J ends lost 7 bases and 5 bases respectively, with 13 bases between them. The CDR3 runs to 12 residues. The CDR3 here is CSGLVGVDTQYF. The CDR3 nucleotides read TGCAGTGGGCTAGTCGGTGTAGATACGCAGTATTTT.

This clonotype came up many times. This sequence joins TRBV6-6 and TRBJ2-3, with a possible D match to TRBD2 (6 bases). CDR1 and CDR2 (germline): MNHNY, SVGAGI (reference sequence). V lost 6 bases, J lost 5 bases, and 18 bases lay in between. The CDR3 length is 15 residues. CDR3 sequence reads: CASSLSGGIEDTQYF. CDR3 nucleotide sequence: TGTGCCAGCAGCTTAAGCGGCGGGATCGAAGATACGCAGTATTTT.

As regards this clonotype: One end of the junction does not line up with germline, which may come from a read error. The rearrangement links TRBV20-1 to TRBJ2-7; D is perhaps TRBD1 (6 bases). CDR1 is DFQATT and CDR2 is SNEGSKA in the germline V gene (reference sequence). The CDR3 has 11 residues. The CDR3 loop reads CGAWTDYEQYF. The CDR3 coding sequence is TGCGGTGCTTGGACAGACTACGAGCAGTACTTC.

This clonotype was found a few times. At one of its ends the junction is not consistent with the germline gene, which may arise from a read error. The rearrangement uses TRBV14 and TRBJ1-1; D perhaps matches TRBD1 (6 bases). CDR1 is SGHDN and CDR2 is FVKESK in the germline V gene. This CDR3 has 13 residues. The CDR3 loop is CASSQQGNTETFF. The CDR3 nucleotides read TGTGCCAGCAGCCAACAGGGGAACACTGAAACTTTCTTT.

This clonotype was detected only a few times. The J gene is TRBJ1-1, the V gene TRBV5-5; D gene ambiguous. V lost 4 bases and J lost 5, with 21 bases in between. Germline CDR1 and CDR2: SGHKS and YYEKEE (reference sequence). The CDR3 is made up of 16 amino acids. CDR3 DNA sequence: TGTGCCAGCAGCATGAGGTATCGGACCTTGGGGACTGAAGCTTTCTTT. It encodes CASSMRYRTLGTEAFF.

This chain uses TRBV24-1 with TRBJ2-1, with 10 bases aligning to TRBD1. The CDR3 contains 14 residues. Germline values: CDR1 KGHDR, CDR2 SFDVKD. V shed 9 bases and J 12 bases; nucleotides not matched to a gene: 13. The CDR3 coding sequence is TGTGCCACCGAAGCAGGGACAGGGGTCGGTGGGCAGTTCTTC. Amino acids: CATEAGTGVGGQFF.

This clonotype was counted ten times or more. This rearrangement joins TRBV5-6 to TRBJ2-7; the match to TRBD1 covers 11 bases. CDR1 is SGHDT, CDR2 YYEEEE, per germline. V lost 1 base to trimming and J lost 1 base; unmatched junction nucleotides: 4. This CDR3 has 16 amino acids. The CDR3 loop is CASSLPGQGASYEQYF. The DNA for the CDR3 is TGTGCCAGCAGCTTGCCCGGACAGGGGGCGTCCTACGAGCAGTACTTC.

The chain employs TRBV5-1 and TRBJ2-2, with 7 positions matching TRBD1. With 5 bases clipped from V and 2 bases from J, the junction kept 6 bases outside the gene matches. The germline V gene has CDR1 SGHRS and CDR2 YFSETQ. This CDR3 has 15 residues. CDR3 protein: CASRRQGDNTGELFF. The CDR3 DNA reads TGCGCCAGCAGGAGACAGGGAGACAACACCGGGGAGCTGTTTTTT. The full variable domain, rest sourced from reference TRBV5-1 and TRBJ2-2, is KAGVTQTPRYLIKTRGQQVTLSCSPISGHRSVSWYQQTPGQGLQFLFEYFSETQRNKGNFPGRFSGRQFSNSRSEMNVSTLELGDSALYLCASRRQGDNTGELFFGEGSRLTVL.

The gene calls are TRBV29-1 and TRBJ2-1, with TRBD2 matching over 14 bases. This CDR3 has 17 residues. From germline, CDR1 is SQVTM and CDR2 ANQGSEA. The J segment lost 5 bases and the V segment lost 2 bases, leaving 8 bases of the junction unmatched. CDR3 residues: CSVETVGTSGSHNEQFF. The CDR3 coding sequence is TGCAGCGTTGAAACTGTAGGGACTAGCGGGAGCCACAATGAGCAGTTCTTC.

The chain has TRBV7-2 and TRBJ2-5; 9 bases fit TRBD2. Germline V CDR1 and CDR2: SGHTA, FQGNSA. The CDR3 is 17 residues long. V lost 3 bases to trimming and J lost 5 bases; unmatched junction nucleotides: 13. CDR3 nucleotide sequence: TGTGCCAGCAGCTTGTGGGTGGGAGCGGGGGGCCTGGAGACCCAGTACTTC. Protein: CASSLWVGAGGLETQYF.

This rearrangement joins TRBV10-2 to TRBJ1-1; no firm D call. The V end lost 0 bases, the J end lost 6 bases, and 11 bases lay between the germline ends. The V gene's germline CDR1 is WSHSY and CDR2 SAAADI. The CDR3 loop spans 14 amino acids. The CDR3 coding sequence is TGCGCCAGCAGTGAGTCGAGGGATGGGGCTGAAGCTTTCTTT. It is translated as CASSESRDGAEAFF.

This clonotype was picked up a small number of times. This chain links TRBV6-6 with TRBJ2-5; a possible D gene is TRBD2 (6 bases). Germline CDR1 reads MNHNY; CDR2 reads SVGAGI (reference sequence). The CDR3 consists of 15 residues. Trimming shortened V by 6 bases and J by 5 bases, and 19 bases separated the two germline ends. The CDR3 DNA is TGTGCCAGCAGCCCCGAGGAGGGCCGGAGGGAGACCCAGTACTTC. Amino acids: CASSPEEGRRETQYF.

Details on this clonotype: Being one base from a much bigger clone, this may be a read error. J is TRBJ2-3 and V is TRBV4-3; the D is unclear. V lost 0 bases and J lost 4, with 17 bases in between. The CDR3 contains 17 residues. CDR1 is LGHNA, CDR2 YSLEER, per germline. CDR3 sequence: CASSQEKWASSADTQYF. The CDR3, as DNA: TGCGCCAGCAGCCAAGAGAAGTGGGCAAGCTCTGCAGATACGCAGTATTTT.

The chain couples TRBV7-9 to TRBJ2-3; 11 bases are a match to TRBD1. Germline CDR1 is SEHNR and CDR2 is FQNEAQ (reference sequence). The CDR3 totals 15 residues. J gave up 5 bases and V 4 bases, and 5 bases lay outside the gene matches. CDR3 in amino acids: CASSSGQGAKDTQYF. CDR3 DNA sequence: TGTGCCAGCAGCTCCGGACAGGGGGCAAAAGATACGCAGTATTTT.

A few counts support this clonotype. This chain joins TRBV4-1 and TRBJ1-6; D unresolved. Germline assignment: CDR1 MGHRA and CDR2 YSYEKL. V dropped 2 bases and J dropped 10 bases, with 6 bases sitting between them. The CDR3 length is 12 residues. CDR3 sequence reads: CASSQSPSPLHF. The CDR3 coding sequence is TGCGCCAGCAGCCAATCCCCCTCACCCCTCCACTTT.

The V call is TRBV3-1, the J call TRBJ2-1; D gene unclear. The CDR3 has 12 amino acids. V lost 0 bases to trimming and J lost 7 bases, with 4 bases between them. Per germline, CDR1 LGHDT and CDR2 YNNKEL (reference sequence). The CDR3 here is CASSQEENEQFF. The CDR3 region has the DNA TGTGCCAGCAGCCAAGAAGAGAATGAGCAGTTCTTC.

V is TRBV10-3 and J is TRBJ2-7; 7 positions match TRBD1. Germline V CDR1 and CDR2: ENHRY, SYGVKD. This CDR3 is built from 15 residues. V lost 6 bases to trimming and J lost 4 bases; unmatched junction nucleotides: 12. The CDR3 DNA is TGTGCCATCAGGCCGGAATCGACAGGGAGATACGAGCAGTACTTC. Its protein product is CAIRPESTGRYEQYF.

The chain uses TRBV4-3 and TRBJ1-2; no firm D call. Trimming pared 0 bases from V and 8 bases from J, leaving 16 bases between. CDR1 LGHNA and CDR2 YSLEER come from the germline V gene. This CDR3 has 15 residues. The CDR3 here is CASSQELDLREGYTF. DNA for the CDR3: TGCGCCAGCAGCCAAGAATTAGACTTACGAGAGGGCTACACCTTC.